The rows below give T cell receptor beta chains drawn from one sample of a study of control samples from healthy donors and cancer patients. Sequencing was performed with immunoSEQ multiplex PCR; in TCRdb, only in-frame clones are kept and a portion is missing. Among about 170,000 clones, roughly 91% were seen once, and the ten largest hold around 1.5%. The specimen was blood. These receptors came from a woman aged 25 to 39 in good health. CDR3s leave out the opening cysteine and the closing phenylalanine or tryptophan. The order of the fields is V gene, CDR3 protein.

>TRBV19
ASRDRVRYSNQPQH
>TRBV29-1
SVGGLTYEQY
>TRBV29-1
SVEGGRNTEAF
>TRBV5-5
ASSLGGPLANEKLF
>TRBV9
ASSVGGSSYNSPLH
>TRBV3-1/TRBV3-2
ASSQVRQGGNTIY
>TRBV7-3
ASSEDTFNEQF
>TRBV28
ASSPGGGKLF
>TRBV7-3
ASSPGQDYEQY
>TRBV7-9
ASSLAGGTPNQPQH
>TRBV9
ASSVEIGANYGYT
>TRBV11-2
ASRTSGRAHEQF
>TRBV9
ASSVGPSGSTDTQY
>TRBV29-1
SATDRANEKLF
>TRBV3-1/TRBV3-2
ASSGRDRGHEQY
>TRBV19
ASSISLAGDTQY
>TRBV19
ASWDSSYNSPLH
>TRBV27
ASRGTGVNTGELF
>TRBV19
ASRDRNSGANVLT
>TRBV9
ASSVVRTGEVSPLH
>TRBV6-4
ASTDRENTGELF
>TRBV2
ASSIQGFSTDTQY
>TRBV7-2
ASSLGLAGPTGELF
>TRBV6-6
ASSPGDQPQH
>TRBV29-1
SVDEVIYGYT
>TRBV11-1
ASSLGGTGGNYEQY
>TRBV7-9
ASSLQGRFGNTIY
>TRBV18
ASSPPGLGNTEAF
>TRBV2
ASSGAIEQY
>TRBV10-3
AIRRTSGNYEQY
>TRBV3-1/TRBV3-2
ASSPTGGSNIQY
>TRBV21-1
ASSKVGENQPQH
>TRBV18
ASSPLIDNEQF
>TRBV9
ASSVSPGGHTTDTQY
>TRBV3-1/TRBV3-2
ASSPGLYSNQPQH
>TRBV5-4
ASSSGQVQETQY
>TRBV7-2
ASSELAGGGELF
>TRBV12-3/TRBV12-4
ASSFVGDEAF